A selection of T cell receptor beta chains follows, all from one sample in a study of OX40 agonist ivuxolimab in advanced cancers. Clones were sequenced by immunoSEQ multiplex PCR, and TCRdb holds only the in-frame ones, with some missing. This sample has tens of thousands of clones, with over 60% found just once. The specimen comprised CD4+ or CD8+ T cells sorted from blood, sampled in a trial of the OX40 agonist ivuxolimab. The source is an adult with an advanced solid tumor such as melanoma, head and neck, liver or kidney cancer. CDR3s include the opening cysteine and the closing phenylalanine or tryptophan. The D gene is left open where the match is weak. The size of a clone is reported for some rows only, either as once, few or many, or as a class for expanded clones.

clone size	J gene	D gene	V gene	CDR3 protein	CDR3 DNA
-	TRBJ1-2	TRBD1	TRBV18	CASSPDRDYGYTF	TGTGCCAGCTCACCAGACAGGGACTATGGCTACACCTTC
few	TRBJ2-7	-	TRBV28	CASSSPLGQYF	TGTGCCAGCAGTTCTCCCCTGGGGCAGTACTTC
-	TRBJ2-3	-	TRBV30	CAGGTTDTQYF	TGTGCCGGAGGGACCACAGATACGCAGTATTTT
-	TRBJ2-7	-	TRBV5-1	CASSLLRGLGEQYF	TGCGCCAGCAGCTTGTTAAGGGGGTTGGGCGAGCAGTACTTC
-	TRBJ2-4	-	TRBV9	CASSSSPVAPEHIQYF	TGTGCCAGCAGCTCCTCCCCGGTGGCCCCGGAGCACATTCAGTACTTC
-	TRBJ1-6	-	TRBV2	CASSDLEGTNNSPLHF	TGTGCCAGCAGTGATCTTGAGGGGACGAATAATTCACCCCTCCACTTT
few	TRBJ2-1	TRBD1	TRBV7-9	CASSYGTGGYEQFF	TGTGCCAGCAGTTACGGGACAGGGGGGTATGAGCAGTTCTTC
-	TRBJ2-5	-	TRBV10-1	CASSESTRVSEETQYF	TGCGCCAGCAGTGAGTCGACTCGGGTCAGCGAAGAGACCCAGTACTTC
-	TRBJ2-5	TRBD1	TRBV6-1	CASSFDRGETQYF	TGTGCCAGCAGTTTCGACAGGGGCGAGACCCAGTACTTC
-	TRBJ1-4	-	TRBV28	CASSASDRLNEKLFF	TGTGCCAGCAGTGCCTCCGACAGGCTAAATGAAAAACTGTTTTTT
-	TRBJ2-5	TRBD2	TRBV10-3	CATARGDFYETQYF	TGTGCCACCGCCCGGGGGGACTTTTATGAGACCCAGTACTTC
few	TRBJ2-7	-	TRBV28	CASIGQGFINEQYF	TGTGCCAGTATAGGGCAGGGATTCATCAACGAGCAGTACTTC
-	TRBJ1-2	TRBD1	TRBV6-6	CASSSLTGFNYGYTF	TGTGCCAGCAGTTCCCTGACAGGGTTCAACTATGGCTACACCTTC
-	TRBJ1-1	-	TRBV7-6	CASSQNEPEAFF	TGTGCCAGCAGCCAGAACGAACCTGAAGCTTTCTTT
-	TRBJ1-3	-	TRBV5-6	CASSGYGSGNTIYF	TGTGCCAGCAGCGGCTACGGCTCTGGAAACACCATATATTTT
-	TRBJ2-7	-	TRBV6-6	CASSYWQTYEQYF	TGTGCCAGCAGTTACTGGCAAACCTACGAGCAGTACTTC
few	TRBJ2-1	TRBD2	TRBV4-1	CASSRFERGGTRDEQFF	TGCGCCAGCAGCCGTTTCGAGCGGGGGGGGACACGGGATGAGCAGTTCTTC
few	TRBJ2-4	-	TRBV21-1	CASSTGLAGGRKNIQYF	TGTGCCAGCAGCACGGGACTAGCGGGAGGGAGGAAAAACATTCAGTACTTC
-	TRBJ2-7	-	TRBV6-1	CASSEFVTYEQYF	TGTGCCAGCAGTGAATTTGTGACCTACGAGCAGTACTTC
-	TRBJ2-7	-	TRBV28	CASSFELRGLSYEQYF	TGTGCCAGCAGTTTTGAGTTAAGGGGTCTTTCCTACGAGCAGTACTTC
-	TRBJ1-3	TRBD1	TRBV30	CAWSRDSPALNTIYF	TGTGCCTGGAGTAGGGACAGCCCGGCTCTAAACACCATATATTTT
-	TRBJ1-1	-	TRBV19	CASSMTEVTEAFF	TGTGCCAGTAGTATGACGGAGGTCACTGAAGCTTTCTTT
-	TRBJ2-7	-	TRBV30	CAWSGRGYEQYF	TGTGCCTGGAGTGGACGGGGGTACGAGCAGTACTTC
-	TRBJ1-2	-	TRBV6-1	CASTFSKTGYTF	TGTGCCAGCACATTTTCAAAAACGGGCTACACCTTC
-	TRBJ2-2	-	TRBV28	CASSSLGHYTGELFF	TGTGCCAGCAGTTCACTAGGACATTACACCGGGGAGCTGTTTTTT
-	TRBJ2-7	-	TRBV13	CASSLSRYEQYF	TGTGCCAGCAGCTTAAGCCGCTACGAGCAGTACTTC
-	TRBJ2-1	TRBD1	TRBV28	CASSTGTGENEQFF	TGTGCCAGCAGTACCGGGACAGGGGAGAATGAGCAGTTCTTC
few	TRBJ2-6	-	TRBV7-9	CASSLSGGANVLTF	TGTGCCAGCAGCTTGTCTGGTGGGGCCAACGTCCTGACTTTC
-	TRBJ1-2	TRBD1	TRBV6-1	CASSATGANYGYTF	TGTGCCAGCAGTGCGACAGGGGCTAACTATGGCTACACCTTC
-	TRBJ2-7	-	TRBV4-2	CASSQSRLRSYEQYF	TGTGCCAGCAGCCAATCCAGGCTCCGGAGCTACGAGCAGTACTTC
-	TRBJ2-5	TRBD2	TRBV27	CASSFEAVAGGIKTQYF	TGTGCCAGCAGTTTTGAGGCGGTAGCGGGGGGCATAAAGACCCAGTACTTC
-	TRBJ1-2	-	TRBV18	CASSSGTEYGYTF	TGTGCCAGCTCGTCCGGGACCGAATATGGCTACACCTTC
-	TRBJ1-3	-	TRBV5-5	CASSFQGAGNTIYF	TGTGCCAGCAGCTTTCAAGGGGCCGGAAACACCATATATTTT
few	TRBJ2-1	-	TRBV19	CASSSGFIYNEQFF	TGTGCCAGTAGTTCAGGGTTCATCTACAATGAGCAGTTCTTC